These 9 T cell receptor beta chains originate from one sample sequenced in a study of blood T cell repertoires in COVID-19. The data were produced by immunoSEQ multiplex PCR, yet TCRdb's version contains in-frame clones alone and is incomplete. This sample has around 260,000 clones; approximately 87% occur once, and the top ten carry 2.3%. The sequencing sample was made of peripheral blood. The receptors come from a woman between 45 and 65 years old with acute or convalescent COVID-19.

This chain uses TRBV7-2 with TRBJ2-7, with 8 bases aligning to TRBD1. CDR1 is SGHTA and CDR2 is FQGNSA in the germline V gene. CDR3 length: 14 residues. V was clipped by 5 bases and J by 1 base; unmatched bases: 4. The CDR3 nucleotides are TGTGCCAGCAGCCACCAGGGGGCTTCCTACGAGCAGTACTTC. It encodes CASSHQGASYEQYF. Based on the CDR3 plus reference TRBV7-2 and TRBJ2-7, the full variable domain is GAGVSQSPSNKVTEKGKDVELRCDPISGHTALYWYRQSLGQGLEFLIYFQGNSAPDKSGLPSDRFSAERTGGSVSTLTIQRTQQEDSAVYLCASSHQGASYEQYFGPGTRLTVT.

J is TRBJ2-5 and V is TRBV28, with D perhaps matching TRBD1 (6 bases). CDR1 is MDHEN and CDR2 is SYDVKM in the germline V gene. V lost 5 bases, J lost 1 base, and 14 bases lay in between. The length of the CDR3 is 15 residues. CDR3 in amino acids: CASSQDSSPQETQYF. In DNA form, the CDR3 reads TGTGCCAGCAGTCAGGACAGCAGCCCCCAAGAGACCCAGTACTTC.

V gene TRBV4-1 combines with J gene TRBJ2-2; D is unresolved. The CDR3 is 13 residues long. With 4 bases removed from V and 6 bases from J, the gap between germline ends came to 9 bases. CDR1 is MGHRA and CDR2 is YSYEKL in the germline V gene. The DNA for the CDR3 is TGCGCCAGCAGCCCCCCTCCCGCCGGGGAGCTGTTTTTT. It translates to CASSPPPAGELFF.

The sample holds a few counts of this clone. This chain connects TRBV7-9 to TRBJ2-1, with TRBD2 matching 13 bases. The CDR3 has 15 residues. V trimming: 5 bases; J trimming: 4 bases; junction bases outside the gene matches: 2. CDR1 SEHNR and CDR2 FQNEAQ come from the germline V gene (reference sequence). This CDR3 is CASSRLAGGYNEQFF. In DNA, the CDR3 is TGTGCCAGCAGCAGACTAGCGGGAGGTTACAATGAGCAGTTCTTC.

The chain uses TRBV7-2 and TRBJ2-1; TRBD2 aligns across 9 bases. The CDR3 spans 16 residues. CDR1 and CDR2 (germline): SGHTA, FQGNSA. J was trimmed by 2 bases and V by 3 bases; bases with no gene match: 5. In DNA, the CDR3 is TGTGCCAGCAGCTTGTCTAGCGGGACGGCCTACAATGAGCAGTTCTTC. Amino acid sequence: CASSLSSGTAYNEQFF.

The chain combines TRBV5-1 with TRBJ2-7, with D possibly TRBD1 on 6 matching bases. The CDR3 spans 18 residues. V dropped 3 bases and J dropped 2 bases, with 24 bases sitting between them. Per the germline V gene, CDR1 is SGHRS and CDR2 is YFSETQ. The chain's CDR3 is CASSYQPRTASIPYEQYF. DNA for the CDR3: TGCGCCAGCAGCTACCAACCGAGGACAGCCAGTATACCCTACGAGCAGTACTTC.

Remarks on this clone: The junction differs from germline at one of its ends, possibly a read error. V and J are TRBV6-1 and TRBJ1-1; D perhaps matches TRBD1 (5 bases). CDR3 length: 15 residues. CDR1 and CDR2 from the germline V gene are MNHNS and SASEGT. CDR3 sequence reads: CASSQATDMNTEAFF. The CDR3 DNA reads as TGTGCCAGCAGTCAAGCGACAGACATGAACACTGAAGCTTTCTTT.

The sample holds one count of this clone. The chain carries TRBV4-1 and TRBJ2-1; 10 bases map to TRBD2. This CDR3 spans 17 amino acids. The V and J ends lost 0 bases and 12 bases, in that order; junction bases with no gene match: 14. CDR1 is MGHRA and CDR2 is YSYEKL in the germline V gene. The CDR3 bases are TGCGCCAGCAGCCAAGACCCACTAGCGGGACCCCGTGGAGGGCAGTTCTTC. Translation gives CASSQDPLAGPRGGQFF.

CDR3 in DNA: TGTGCCAGCTCACTCCGACAGGGCTCGACTAATGAAAAACTGTTTTTT. This gives the protein CASSLRQGSTNEKLFF. The J gene is TRBJ1-4, the V gene TRBV18, with TRBD1 matching 7 bases. The CDR3 is 16 amino acids. Germline lookup yields CDR1 KGHSH and CDR2 LQKENI. With 4 bases clipped from V and 2 bases from J, the junction kept 7 bases outside the gene matches.